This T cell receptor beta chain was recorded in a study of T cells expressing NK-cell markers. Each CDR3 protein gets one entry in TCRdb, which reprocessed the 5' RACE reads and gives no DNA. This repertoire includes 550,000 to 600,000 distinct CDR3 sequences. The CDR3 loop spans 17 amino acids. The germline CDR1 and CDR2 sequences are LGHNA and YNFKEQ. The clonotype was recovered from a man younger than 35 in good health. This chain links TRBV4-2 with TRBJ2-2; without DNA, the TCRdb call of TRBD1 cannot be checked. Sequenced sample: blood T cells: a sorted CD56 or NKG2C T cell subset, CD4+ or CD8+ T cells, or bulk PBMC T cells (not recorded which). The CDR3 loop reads CASSQDRRDPPTGELFF.